This T cell receptor beta chain was profiled in a study of regulatory T cells in long-lasting Graves disease. Time point defined: newly diagnosed GD, antithyroid drugs for less than 3 months. PBMC-derived RNA was used for the TCR library. This clonotype was counted ten times or more. Library construction for TCR beta used iRepertoire HTBI primers and Arm-PCR of CDR3 regions. TCRdb fed the multiplex PCR reads into MiXCR, producing one record per CDR3 protein. The sample lists 410,000 or so distinct CDR3 sequences; about 15% were seen once. CDR1 is SEHNR, CDR2 FQNEAQ, per germline (reference sequence). The trim removed 5 bases at V and 4 bases at J, leaving 9 bases unmatched. The CDR3 totals 15 residues. This sample also belongs to another study, concerning T cells in Graves' hyperthyroidism and ophthalmopathy.

This clonotype was obtained from a woman in her thirties with Graves disease. Sequencing used peripheral blood mononuclear cells (PBMCs), obtained at new diagnosis, from a patient treated with antithyroid drugs. V usage is TRBV7-9 and J usage is TRBJ2-5, with TRBD1 matching 8 bases. Here the CDR3 reads CASSLLAGGRETQYF. The CDR3 nucleotides are TGTGCCAGCAGCCTACTTGCAGGGGGCAGAGAGACCCAGTACTTC. Full variable domain (outside the CDR3, taken from reference TRBV7-9 and TRBJ2-5): DTGVSQNPRHKITKRGQNVTFRCDPISEHNRLYWYRQTLGQGPEFLTYFQNEAQLEKSRLLSDRFSAERPKGSFSTLEIQRTEQGDSAMYLCASSLLAGGRETQYFGPGTRLLVL.